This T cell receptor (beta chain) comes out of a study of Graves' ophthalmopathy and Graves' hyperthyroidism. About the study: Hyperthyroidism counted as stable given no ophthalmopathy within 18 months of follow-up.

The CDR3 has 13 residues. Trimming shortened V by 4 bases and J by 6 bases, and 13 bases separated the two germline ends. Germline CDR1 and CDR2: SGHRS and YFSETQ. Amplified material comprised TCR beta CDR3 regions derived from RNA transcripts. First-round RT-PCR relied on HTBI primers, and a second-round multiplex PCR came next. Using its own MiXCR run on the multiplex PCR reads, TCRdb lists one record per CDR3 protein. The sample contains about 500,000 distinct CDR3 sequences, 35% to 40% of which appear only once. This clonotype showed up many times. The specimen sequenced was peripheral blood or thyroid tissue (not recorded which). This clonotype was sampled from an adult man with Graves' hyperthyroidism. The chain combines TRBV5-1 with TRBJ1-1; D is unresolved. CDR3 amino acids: CASSESVLAEAFF. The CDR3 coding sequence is TGCGCCAGCAGCGAATCGGTCCTTGCTGAAGCTTTCTTT.